This T cell receptor (beta chain) was documented in a study of blood T cell repertoires in COVID-19. Study context: PBMCs, B-cell-depleted T cells, or T cells were the source of the cDNA or gDNA that made up the material.

Authors' data handling: Amplification of reference gene primers was used by the study to estimate nucleated cell counts. The repertoire was sequenced with immunoSEQ multiplex PCR; TCRdb's copy has only in-frame clones and lacks some. The V and J calls and clone size come from that table; D and trimming were worked out from the DNA. The sample yields around 120,000 clones, approximately 86% seen once. V shed 1 base and J 11 bases; nucleotides not matched to a gene: 4. The CDR3 is 14 residues long. From germline, CDR1 is SEHNR and CDR2 FQNEAQ (reference sequence). The clonotype was recovered from a human donor in a cohort sampled during active COVID-19. V is TRBV7-9 and J is TRBJ1-6, with TRBD1 matching over 8 bases. Input material: peripheral blood. This CDR3 is CASSLGTGTPPLHF. The CDR3 bases are TGTGCCAGCAGCTTAGGGACAGGGACGCCACCCCTCCACTTT.